This entry features one T cell receptor beta chain sequence. As yet, its antigen is unknown. The repertoire was sequenced with immunoSEQ multiplex PCR; TCRdb's copy has only in-frame clones and lacks some. Among 65,000 to 85,000 clones listed, around 84% were seen once. This specimen belongs to a study of T cell clones after liver transplantation. Study details: Graft-donor-reactive sequences were compared with third-party-reactive TCRbeta sequences from pre-transplant mixed lymphocyte reactions. General study points: Post-transplant, graft-donor-reactive CD4 TCRbeta sequences in blood dropped significantly in most of the 8 subjects. Graft donor-reactive T cells may have migrated into the graft rather than being deleted.

The CDR3 totals 14 residues. Germline V gene sequence: CDR1 LNHNV, CDR2 YYDKDF (reference sequence). After removal of 5 bases from V and 7 bases from J, the junction contained 5 bases not matched to a gene. This chain links TRBV15 with TRBJ1-6; 7 bases map to TRBD1. Specimen: CD4+ T cells from blood, collected less than 50 months after liver transplant. This receptor was identified in a human patient who received a liver transplant. A share of the T cells may be of graft donor origin. This chain's CDR3 is CATSPGTANSPLHF. The CDR3 DNA sequence: TGTGCCACCAGCCCCGGGACAGCGAATTCACCCCTCCACTTT.